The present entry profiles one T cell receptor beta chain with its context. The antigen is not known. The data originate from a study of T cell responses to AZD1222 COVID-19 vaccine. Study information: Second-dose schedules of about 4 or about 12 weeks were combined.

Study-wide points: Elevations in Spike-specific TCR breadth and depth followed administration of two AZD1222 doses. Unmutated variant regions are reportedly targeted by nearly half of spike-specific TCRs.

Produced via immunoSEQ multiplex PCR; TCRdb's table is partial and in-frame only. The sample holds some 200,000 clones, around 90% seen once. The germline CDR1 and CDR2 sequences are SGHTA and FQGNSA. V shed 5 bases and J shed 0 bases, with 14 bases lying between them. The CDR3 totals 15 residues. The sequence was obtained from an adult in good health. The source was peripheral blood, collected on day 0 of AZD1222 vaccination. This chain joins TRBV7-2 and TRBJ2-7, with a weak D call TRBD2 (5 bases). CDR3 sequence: CASSEGLGSSYEQYF. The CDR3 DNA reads TGTGCCAGCAGCGAGGGATTGGGTAGCTCCTACGAGCAGTACTTC.